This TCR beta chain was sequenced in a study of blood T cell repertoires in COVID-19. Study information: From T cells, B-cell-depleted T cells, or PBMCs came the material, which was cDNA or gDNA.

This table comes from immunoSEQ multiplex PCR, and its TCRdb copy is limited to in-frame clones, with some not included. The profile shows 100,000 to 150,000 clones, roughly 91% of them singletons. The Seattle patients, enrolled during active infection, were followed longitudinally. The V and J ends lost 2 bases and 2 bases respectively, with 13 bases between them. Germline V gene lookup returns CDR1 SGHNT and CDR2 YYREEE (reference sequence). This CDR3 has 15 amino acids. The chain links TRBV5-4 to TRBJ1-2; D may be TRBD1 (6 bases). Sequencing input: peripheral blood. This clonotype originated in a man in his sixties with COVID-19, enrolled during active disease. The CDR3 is CASSFGAGANYGYTF. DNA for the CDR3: TGTGCCAGCAGCTTTGGGGCAGGGGCAAACTATGGCTACACCTTC.